This T cell receptor (beta chain) is from a study of T cells in Graves' hyperthyroidism and ophthalmopathy. Study conclusions and caveats: Most thyroid clonotypes with frequency above 0.001 were detected in blood. In validation, the model predicted ophthalmopathy. These predictions came a median roughly seven months before onset.

Concerning this clonotype: The antigen is not known.

Diagnosis of hyperthyroidism was new in patients aged 18 to 65, and its duration was under 2 months. Amplified TCR beta CDR3 regions came from RNA transcripts. First-round RT-PCR with HTBI primers amplified the TCR CDR3 region. TCRdb used MiXCR to reprocess the multiplex PCR reads, holding one entry per CDR3 protein. This sample has hundreds of thousands of distinct CDR3 sequences, with 12% to 15% found just once. The sequenced material came from blood. The sequence came from a woman aged 18-30 years with Graves' hyperthyroidism.

The CDR3 spells CSAGGASGRAADTQYF. The CDR3 coding sequence is TGCAGTGCTGGGGGCGCTAGCGGGAGGGCGGCAGATACGCAGTATTTT. The rearrangement links TRBV20-1 to TRBJ2-3; 12 bases are a match to TRBD2. In germline, CDR1 is DFQATT, CDR2 SNEGSKA (reference sequence). With 5 bases clipped from V and 4 bases from J, the junction kept 10 bases outside the gene matches. This CDR3 is 16 amino acids long.